This entry lists 11 T cell receptor beta chains sequenced from one sample in a study of molecular identifiers for immune sequencing clone quantification. TCRdb called the PCR reads again in MiXCR, with one record for every CDR3 protein. This sample has roughly 630,000 distinct CDR3 sequences, with approximately 24% found just once. The sample taken for sequencing was naive CD8+ T cells from blood, with Jurkat cell RNA spiked in. As to subset: FACS-sorted CD8+CD4-CCR7+CD45RA+ naive T cells. The origin of the receptors is a human donor in good health. Some libraries in this study had Jurkat cell RNA spiked in.

This clonotype was recorded at least ten times. The chain employs TRBV4-1 and TRBJ2-3; 8 positions match TRBD1. The CDR3 totals 17 residues. V lost 1 base, J lost 4 bases, and 10 bases stayed unmatched. Germline V CDR1 and CDR2: MGHRA, YSYEKL. The CDR3 reads CASSQVHLRQGPDTQYF. For the CDR3, the DNA is TGCGCCAGCAGCCAAGTGCATTTGAGACAGGGGCCAGATACGCAGTATTTT.

As regards this clonotype: This may come from a read error, since a much larger clone is one base off. V and J are TRBV19 and TRBJ1-5; weak D call: TRBD1 (6 bases). There are 15 residues in the CDR3. Trimming took off 8 bases at V and 7 bases at J, with 21 bases between the two ends. The V gene's germline CDR1 is LNHDA and CDR2 SQIVND (reference sequence). This CDR3 reads CASGPESYRVQPQHF. The CDR3 nucleotides read TGTGCCAGTGGTCCGGAATCTTACAGGGTGCAGCCCCAGCATTTT.

This clonotype was seen a few times. The V call is TRBV30, the J call TRBJ2-1; D is unresolved. Germline lookup yields CDR1 GTSNPN and CDR2 SVGIG (reference sequence). Between the trimmed V and J ends, which lost 1 base and 0 bases, there was a span of 7 bases. CDR3 length equals 14 residues. CDR3 sequence: CAWSGLSSYNEQFF. The CDR3 DNA reads TGTGCCTGGAGTGGTTTAAGCTCCTACAATGAGCAGTTCTTC.

This clonotype showed up many times. J is TRBJ1-5 and V is TRBV20-1; 8 bases fit TRBD1. The CDR3 is made up of 17 amino acids. After removal of 5 bases from V and 3 bases from J, the junction contained 15 bases not matched to a gene. CDR1 DFQATT and CDR2 SNEGSKA come from the germline V gene (reference sequence). DNA of the CDR3: TGCAGTGCTGCGCACGTCTTCGGGACAGGCTACAATCAGCCCCAGCATTTT. Protein: CSAAHVFGTGYNQPQHF.

This clonotype was observed a few times. This sequence joins TRBV6-1 and TRBJ2-1; D gene unclear. Germline V lookup: CDR1 MNHNS, CDR2 SASEGT. The V end lost 5 bases, the J end lost 7 bases, and 18 bases lay between the germline ends. The CDR3 has 15 amino acids. CDR3 residues: CASSPPVIVLNEQFF. DNA of the CDR3: TGTGCCAGCAGTCCCCCAGTTATCGTACTAAATGAGCAGTTCTTC.

On this clonotype: A single base separates this from a much larger clone, so it may be a read error. The chain uses TRBV4-1 and TRBJ1-1; D possibly corresponds to TRBD1 (6 bases). CDR3 length equals 16 residues. CDR1 MGHRA and CDR2 YSYEKL come from the germline V gene. The CDR3 bases are TGCGCCAGCAGCCAAGATCCTACAGGGTTGGACACTGAAGCTTACTTT. The encoded protein is CASSQDPTGLDTEAYF.

In its sample, this clonotype was seen a few times. The chain has TRBV6-2 or TRBV6-3 and TRBJ1-2, with TRBD1 matching 8 bases. The V gene end was trimmed by 6 bases and the J gene end by 4 bases; junction bases not matched to a gene: 10. CDR3 length: 15 residues. The germline gives CDR1 MNHEY, CDR2 SVGEGT. In nucleotides, the CDR3 is TGTGCCAGCAGCCTATACCCGACAGGGGCCTATGGCTACACCTTC. Its translation is CASSLYPTGAYGYTF.

This clonotype showed up many times. CDR3 sequence: CASSPTLDLADTQYF. CDR3 nucleotide sequence: TGTGCCAGCAGCCCGACCCTCGATCTAGCTGATACGCAGTATTTT. The J gene is TRBJ2-3, the V gene TRBV7-6, with D possibly TRBD2 on 5 matching bases. V lost 5 bases to trimming and J lost 6 bases, with 18 bases between them. The germline V gene encodes CDR1 SGHVS and CDR2 FNYEAQ. This CDR3 comprises 15 residues.

CDR3 region: CASSPEGIAGADQETQYF. The CDR3, as DNA: TGCGCCAGCAGCCCAGAGGGTATCGCGGGAGCCGATCAAGAGACCCAGTACTTC. V gene TRBV4-1 combines with J gene TRBJ2-5; the match to TRBD2 covers 7 bases. This CDR3 spans 18 amino acids. V lost 4 bases to trimming and J lost 2 bases; unmatched junction nucleotides: 16. Germline V CDR1 and CDR2: MGHRA, YSYEKL.

There are many counts of this clonotype. The chain recombines TRBV7-6 with TRBJ2-7, with 10 bases aligning to TRBD1. Germline CDR1 SGHVS, CDR2 FNYEAQ. This CDR3 comprises 16 residues. V trimming: 5 bases; J trimming: 6 bases; junction bases outside the gene matches: 13. Here the CDR3 DNA reads TGTGCCAGCAGCCTAGATCTGGGACAGGGGTCCGTCGAGCAGTACTTC. This translates into CASSLDLGQGSVEQYF.

The table lists this clonotype with many counts. The chain is built from TRBV28 and TRBJ2-3, with 11 nucleotides matching TRBD1. CDR1 MDHEN and CDR2 SYDVKM come from the germline V gene. The V and J ends lost 8 bases and 5 bases, in that order; junction bases with no gene match: 9. The CDR3 is 15 residues long. The CDR3 spells CASGTGTGGRDTQYF. The CDR3 DNA reads TGTGCCAGCGGAACCGGGACAGGGGGACGAGATACGCAGTATTTT.